The TCR beta chain described here comes from a study of T cells in Graves' hyperthyroidism and ophthalmopathy. Findings and caveats of the study: Ophthalmopathy onset followed model prediction by a median around 6.9 months. Among thyroid clonotypes expanded above 0.001, most also appeared in blood.

RNA transcripts served as the template for amplifying TCR beta CDR3 regions. A set of HTBI primers served as the primers for a first-round RT-PCR of the TCR CDR3. TCRdb ran MiXCR on the multiplex PCR reads and lists one entry per CDR3 protein. The sample has about 840,000 distinct CDR3 sequences; 38% are singletons. Germline V lookup: CDR1 GTSNPN, CDR2 SVGIG (reference sequence). This CDR3 is 14 amino acids long. Trimming took 5 bases from V and 1 from J, leaving 12 bases between them. This clonotype was seen only a few times. Antigen: not known. Hyperthyroidism, newly diagnosed and lasting under 2 months, affected patients aged 18 to 65. In making diagnoses, clinical symptoms, serum thyroxine and TRAb, thyroid ultrasound and orbital computed tomography were all used.

The chain carries TRBV30 and TRBJ1-5; D remains unclear. This TCR came from a man younger than 35 with Graves' hyperthyroidism. Source material: blood. CDR3 sequence reads: CAWAVGGSNQPQHF. The CDR3 DNA reads TGTGCCTGGGCCGTAGGAGGGAGCAATCAGCCCCAGCATTTT.